A single T cell receptor beta chain is shown here with its context. Its antigen is still unknown. Use of 60 Vbeta and 13 Jbeta primers characterized the PCR. Profiling relied on immunoSEQ multiplex PCR, and the TCRdb table lists in-frame clones only, not all of them. The sample includes fewer than 200,000 clones, 10% to 15% of them seen just once. This sample is drawn from a study of cytomegalovirus exposure and HLA in healthy donors. The CDR3 runs 17 residues. CDR1 and CDR2 (germline): LNHDA, SQIVND (reference sequence). Trimming took 4 bases from V and 0 from J, leaving 15 bases between them. Study-wide points: Rarity held for most TCR sequences, but there were some public TCRs that occurred in many donors. Productive status was seen about 90% or about 30% of the time for most TCR beta V segments in an earlier analysis.

This sequence originates from a man aged 45 to 65 in good health and CMV-seropositive. The rearrangement uses TRBV19 and TRBJ1-4, with D possibly TRBD1 on 6 matching bases. Sequenced material: PBMCs. The CDR3 region has the DNA TGTGCCAGTAGTACAACACAGGGCCATGCAACTAATGAAAAACTGTTTTTT. Translated, it gives CASSTTQGHATNEKLFF.